One and the same sample provided the 24 T cell receptor beta chains below, sequenced in a study of blood T cells in healthy people across ages. PCR was performed a second time for about 7 to 11 cycles using a sample-barcoded 5' primer and a J-beta primer mix. TCRdb analysed the 5' RACE reads with MiXCR anew, one entry per CDR3 protein. The sample includes about 800,000 distinct CDR3 sequences, around a quarter of them seen just once. The same sample was also studied in work on T cells of mothers and their children.

Sample: blood. These receptors were taken from a boy under 18 in good health.

The chain couples TRBV15 to TRBJ1-6; D is unresolved. With 0 bases removed from V and 6 bases from J, the gap between germline ends came to 12 bases. This CDR3 region has 16 residues. Germline loops: CDR1 LNHNV, CDR2 YYDKDF (reference sequence). The CDR3 coding sequence is TGTGCCACCAGCAGAGACTACGACGGACGTAATTCACCCCTCCACTTT. Its protein product is CATSRDYDGRNSPLHF.

The chain combines TRBV6-2 or TRBV6-3 with TRBJ2-5, with 7 bases that match TRBD1. The CDR3 runs 16 residues. Germline V gives CDR1 MNHEY, CDR2 SVGEGT. V was pared by 2 bases and J by 5 bases, with 11 bases of the junction left unmatched. CDR3 loop: CASSYAQQGYVETQYF. The DNA of the CDR3 is TGTGCCAGCAGTTACGCCCAACAGGGGTATGTGGAGACCCAGTACTTC.

The chain combines TRBV3-1 with TRBJ1-2, with D unclear. This CDR3 has 11 amino acids. Germline-derived CDR1 and CDR2 are LGHDT and YNNKEL (reference sequence). Trimming removed 1 base at V and 8 bases at J, with 5 bases between. The CDR3 region is CASSQVEGYTF. Written as DNA, the CDR3 is TGTGCCAGCAGCCAAGTAGAGGGCTACACCTTC.

The chain recombines TRBV11-2 with TRBJ2-7; 10 bases fit TRBD1. Germline V gene sequence: CDR1 SGHAT, CDR2 FQNNGV. The CDR3 runs to 14 residues. The ends lost 4 bases at V and 2 bases at J; junction bases unmatched: 2. This chain's CDR3 is CASSWDRGAYEQYF. CDR3 DNA: TGTGCCAGCAGCTGGGACAGGGGCGCCTACGAGCAGTACTTC.

A few counts support this clonotype. The chain combines TRBV28 with TRBJ2-5, with D perhaps matching TRBD1 or TRBD2 (5 bases each). Judging by the DNA end, TRBJ2-1 fits better; the J call may be wrong. Germline CDR1 and CDR2: MDHEN and SYDVKM. The CDR3 length is 15 residues. The CDR3 DNA sequence: TGTGCCAGCAGCACGCCCGGGGCCAGCTACAATGAGCAGTTCTTC. Encoded protein: CASSTPGASYNEQFF.

The chain recombines TRBV20-1 with TRBJ2-5, with a tentative D call TRBD2 (5 bases). The assigned J gene may be wrong: the sequence end matches TRBJ2-7 better. The length of the CDR3 is 15 residues. Per the germline V gene, CDR1 is DFQATT and CDR2 is SNEGSKA (reference sequence). The CDR3 sequence: CSARDSEGVPYEQYF. The CDR3, as DNA: TGCAGTGCTAGAGATTCCGAGGGAGTCCCCTACGAGCAGTACTTC.

The J gene is TRBJ1-2, the V gene TRBV4-1; the match to TRBD1 covers 11 bases. The germline V gene encodes CDR1 MGHRA and CDR2 YSYEKL. This CDR3 region has 14 residues. V was pared by 6 bases and J by 6 bases, with 6 bases of the junction left unmatched. CDR3 nucleotide sequence: TGCGCCAGCAGGCCGCCGGGACAGGGGGATGGCTACACCTTC. Translating gives CASRPPGQGDGYTF.

V and J are TRBV29-1 and TRBJ2-7; possible D gene TRBD1, 5 bases. V lost 4 bases and J lost 0, with 13 bases in between. CDR1 is SQVTM, CDR2 ANQGSEA, per germline. This CDR3 comprises 14 residues. DNA for the CDR3: TGCAGCGTTGTGTGGGAACAGGACTCCTACGAGCAGTACTTC. This gives the protein CSVVWEQDSYEQYF.

The CDR3 DNA follows: TGTGCCAGCAGGCCAGGTCGTATTACTGAAGCTTTCTTT. It codes for CASRPGRITEAFF. The chain links TRBV6-5 to TRBJ1-1; D is ambiguous. V was shortened by 6 bases and J by 5 bases, with 13 bases between the two germline ends. CDR1 and CDR2 (germline): MNHEY, SVGAGI. CDR3 length equals 13 residues.

This clonotype has a handful of counts. This chain links TRBV28 with TRBJ2-5; 10 positions agree with TRBD1. Gene TRBJ2-7 matches the end of the DNA better, so the J call may be wrong. This CDR3 comprises 17 residues. Germline CDR1 reads MDHEN; CDR2 reads SYDVKM. The CDR3 loop reads CASSLPAGTGDFYEQYF. The CDR3, as DNA: TGTGCCAGCAGTTTGCCCGCCGGGACAGGGGACTTCTACGAGCAGTACTTC.

The rearrangement joins TRBV27 to TRBJ2-3, with 10 bases that match TRBD1. Trimming at V came to 4 bases and at J to 2 bases, leaving 9 bases not matched to a gene. CDR1 is MNHEY, CDR2 SMNVEV, per germline (reference sequence). The CDR3 runs 17 residues. The DNA for the CDR3 is TGTGCCAGCAGTTGGGACAGGGGATCGGGGGACACAGATACGCAGTATTTT. The encoded protein is CASSWDRGSGDTDTQYF.

V is TRBV6-2 or TRBV6-3 and J is TRBJ2-2; D uncertain. The CDR3 covers 14 residues. Germline-derived CDR1 and CDR2 are MNHEY and SVGEGT. Trimming took 2 bases from V and 4 from J, leaving 8 bases between them. DNA of the CDR3: TGTGCCAGCAGTTACCTAACCCGCACCGGGGAGCTGTTTTTT. Encoded protein: CASSYLTRTGELFF.

The rearrangement links TRBV6-6 to TRBJ1-4; D unclear. V dropped 3 bases and J dropped 10 bases, with 6 bases sitting between them. Germline CDR1 is MNHNY and CDR2 is SVGAGI (reference sequence). The CDR3 contains 11 residues. The CDR3 protein is CASSYRAKLFF. The DNA of the CDR3 is TGTGCCAGCAGTTATCGGGCAAAACTGTTTTTT.

V gene TRBV28 combines with J gene TRBJ2-6, with 8 bases that match TRBD1. The J segment lost 4 bases and the V segment lost 3 bases, leaving 5 bases of the junction unmatched. The CDR3 is 16 residues long. The V gene's germline CDR1 is MDHEN and CDR2 SYDVKM. Here the CDR3 DNA reads TGTGCCAGCAGTTTCTGGACAGGGATGGGGGCCAACGTCCTGACTTTC. Protein product: CASSFWTGMGANVLTF.

This clonotype has a handful of counts. The rearrangement joins TRBV12-3 or TRBV12-4 to TRBJ1-2; D is possibly TRBD1 (6 bases). The V and J ends lost 4 bases and 4 bases respectively, with 16 bases between them. This CDR3 comprises 15 residues. Here the CDR3 reads CASSSNPDRIYGYTF. In DNA, the CDR3 is TGTGCCAGCAGTTCCAACCCCGACAGGATCTATGGCTACACCTTC.

In DNA form, the CDR3 reads TGTGCCAGCAGCGGGGGACTAGCGTTCCAAGAGACCCAGTACTTC. It is translated as CASSGGLAFQETQYF. J is TRBJ2-5 and V is TRBV9; 10 positions match TRBD2. The CDR3 spans 15 residues. V was pared by 3 bases and J by 1 base, with 3 bases of the junction left unmatched. CDR1 SGDLS and CDR2 YYNGEE come from the germline V gene.

The rearrangement uses TRBV27 and TRBJ2-2; D possibly matches TRBD1 or TRBD2 (5 bases each). Germline V gene sequence: CDR1 MNHEY, CDR2 SMNVEV (reference sequence). This CDR3 has 16 residues. The germline V and J ends were trimmed by 5 bases and 4 bases, with 17 bases remaining between them. CDR3 sequence (DNA): TGTGCCAGCAGTACTCCAGGGACGAGCCCCACCGGGGAGCTGTTTTTT. It translates to CASSTPGTSPTGELFF.

The V and J genes are TRBV7-2 and TRBJ1-1, with 8 bases that match TRBD1. CDR1 is SGHTA and CDR2 is FQGNSA in the germline V gene. J gave up 5 bases and V 4 bases, and 27 bases lay outside the gene matches. The CDR3 loop spans 21 amino acids. As DNA, the CDR3 is TGTGCCAGCAGCTGGTCTATTGGGACAGGCCATTATCTTGAGGGGGGGACTGAAGCTTTCTTT. Its protein product is CASSWSIGTGHYLEGGTEAFF.

V and J are TRBV28 and TRBJ1-6, with a tentative D call TRBD1 (5 bases). Looked up from germline, CDR1 is MDHEN and CDR2 is SYDVKM. This CDR3 comprises 18 residues. Deletions cut 7 bases from V and 0 bases from J, with 19 bases between. The CDR3 is CASILTVRGSSYNSPLHF. CDR3 nucleotide sequence: TGTGCCAGCATACTGACAGTTCGAGGAAGCTCCTATAATTCACCCCTCCACTTT.

J is TRBJ2-7 and V is TRBV7-2, with 10 nucleotides matching TRBD2. CDR3 size: 14 residues. J lost 7 bases, V lost 5 bases, and 8 bases had no gene match. Germline V lookup: CDR1 SGHTA, CDR2 FQGNSA. CDR3 sequence reads: CASSSLAGVGEQYF. In DNA form, the CDR3 reads TGTGCCAGCAGCAGTCTAGCGGGAGTGGGTGAGCAGTACTTC.

This clonotype was picked up a small number of times. V is TRBV12-3 or TRBV12-4 and J is TRBJ1-4; D is ambiguous. Trimming pared 3 bases from V and 8 bases from J, leaving 10 bases between. This CDR3 region has 13 residues. The CDR3 nucleotides are TGTGCCAGCAGTTTGGTAGCGATCGAAAAACTGTTTTTT. It translates to CASSLVAIEKLFF.

The chain joins TRBV29-1 to TRBJ2-1; D call uncertain. CDR1 and CDR2 (germline): SQVTM, ANQGSEA. V dropped 8 bases and J dropped 3 bases, with 14 bases sitting between them. The CDR3 extends over 13 amino acids. CDR3 in DNA: TGCAGCTATCGGCTCCCCGGCTACAATGAGCAGTTCTTC. It specifies CSYRLPGYNEQFF.

The J gene is TRBJ2-5, the V gene TRBV27; 8 bases are a match to TRBD2. V lost 3 bases, J lost 4 bases, and 10 bases stayed unmatched. Per germline, CDR1 MNHEY and CDR2 SMNVEV (reference sequence). The CDR3 has 16 amino acids. The CDR3 here is CASSLMFRGGGETQYF. The CDR3 DNA reads TGTGCCAGCAGTTTGATGTTTCGGGGGGGCGGAGAGACCCAGTACTTC.

The sample holds a few counts of this clonotype. The rearrangement uses TRBV21-1 and TRBJ2-7. TRBV21-1 is noted as a pseudogene. This CDR3 is built from 14 residues. CDR3 nucleotides: TGTGCCAGCACCACCTTACGGGGCTCCTACGAGCAGTACTTC. Amino acid sequence: CASTTLRGSYEQYF.